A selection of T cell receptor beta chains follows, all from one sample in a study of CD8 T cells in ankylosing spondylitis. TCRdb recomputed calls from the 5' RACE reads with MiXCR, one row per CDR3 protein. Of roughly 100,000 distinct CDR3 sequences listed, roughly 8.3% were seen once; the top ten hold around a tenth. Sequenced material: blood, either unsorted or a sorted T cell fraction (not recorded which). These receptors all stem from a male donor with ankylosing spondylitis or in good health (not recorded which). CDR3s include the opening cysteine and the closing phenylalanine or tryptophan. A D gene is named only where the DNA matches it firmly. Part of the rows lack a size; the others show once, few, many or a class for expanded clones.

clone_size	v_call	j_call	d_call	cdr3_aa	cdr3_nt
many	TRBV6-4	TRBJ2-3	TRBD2	CASSASGTSTDTQYF	TGTGCCAGCAGTGCTAGCGGGACCAGCACAGATACGCAGTATTTT
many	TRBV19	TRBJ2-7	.	CASSPQTLVVNEQYF	TGTGCCAGTAGTCCCCAGACTCTAGTCGTCAACGAGCAGTACTTC
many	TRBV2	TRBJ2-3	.	CASRFQGTDTQYF	TGTGCCAGCAGGTTCCAAGGCACAGATACGCAGTATTTT
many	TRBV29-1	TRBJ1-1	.	CSVNPWPRDGQTLEAFF	TGCAGCGTCAACCCATGGCCCCGGGACGGGCAAACTCTTGAAGCTTTCTTT
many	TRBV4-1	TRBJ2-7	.	CASTPLARPDYEQYF	TGCGCCAGCACCCCGCTAGCGAGACCCGACTACGAGCAGTACTTC
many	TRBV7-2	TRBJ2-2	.	CASSTYAGELFF	TGTGCCAGCAGCACCTACGCCGGGGAGCTGTTTTTT
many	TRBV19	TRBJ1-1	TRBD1	CASSPSEGALNTEAFF	TGTGCCAGTAGTCCGTCGGAGGGGGCCTTGAACACTGAAGCTTTCTTT
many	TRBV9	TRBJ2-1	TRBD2	CASSTGTSPENEQFF	TGTGCCAGCAGTACCGGGACTAGCCCAGAGAATGAGCAGTTCTTC
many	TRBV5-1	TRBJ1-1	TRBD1	CASSLNRGPTEAFF	TGCGCCAGCAGCTTGAACAGGGGGCCTACTGAAGCTTTCTTT
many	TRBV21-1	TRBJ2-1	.	CASSNRLAGEQSNEQFF	TGTGCCAGCAGCAACCGACTAGCGGGAGAACAGTCGAATGAGCAGTTCTTC
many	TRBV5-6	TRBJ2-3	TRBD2	CASSLLTSVSDTQYF	TGTGCCAGCAGCTTGCTAACTAGCGTTTCGGATACGCAGTATTTT
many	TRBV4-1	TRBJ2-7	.	CASSLGGNEQYF	TGCGCCAGCAGCCTAGGGGGAAACGAGCAGTACTTC
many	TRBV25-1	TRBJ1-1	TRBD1	CASSGLTGGYHIEAFF	TGTGCCAGCAGTGGATTGACAGGGGGCTATCATATTGAAGCTTTCTTT
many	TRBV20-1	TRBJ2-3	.	CSAPPPRSDTQYF	TGCAGTGCCCCTCCCCCTAGGTCAGATACGCAGTATTTT
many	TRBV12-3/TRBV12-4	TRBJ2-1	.	CASSPTTGDLKEQFF	TGTGCCAGCAGTCCCACTACGGGGGACCTCAAGGAGCAGTTCTTC
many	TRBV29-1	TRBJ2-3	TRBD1	CSATGQGRTDTQYF	TGCAGCGCCACCGGACAGGGCCGCACAGATACGCAGTATTTT
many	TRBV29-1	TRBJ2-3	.	CSVLREGAQYF	TGCAGCGTCCTAAGAGAAGGCGCGCAGTATTTT
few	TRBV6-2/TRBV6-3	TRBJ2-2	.	CASSYSAQNTGELFF	TGTGCCAGCAGTTACTCAGCACAGAACACCGGGGAGCTGTTTTTT
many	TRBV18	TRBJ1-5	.	CASSPEGDQPQHF	TGTGCCAGCTCACCTGAGGGAGATCAGCCCCAGCATTTT
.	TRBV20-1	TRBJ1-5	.	CSASYGIGGQPQHF	TGCAGTGCTAGTTACGGAATTGGTGGGCAGCCCCAGCATTTT
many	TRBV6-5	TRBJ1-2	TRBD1	CASSYSLGDLIQGNYGYTF	TGTGCCAGCAGTTACTCACTCGGGGACCTTATACAGGGGAACTATGGCTACACCTTC
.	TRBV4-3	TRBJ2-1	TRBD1	CASSPWGQRDNEQFF	TGCGCCAGCAGCCCCTGGGGACAGCGAGACAATGAGCAGTTCTTC
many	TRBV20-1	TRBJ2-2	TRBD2	CSARPGGNTGELFF	TGCAGTGCTAGACCGGGGGGGAACACCGGGGAGCTGTTTTTT
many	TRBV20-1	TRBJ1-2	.	CSAREGLRNYGYTF	TGCAGTGCTAGAGAAGGACTGCGCAACTATGGCTACACCTTC
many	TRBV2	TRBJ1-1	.	CASILERAAFF	TGTGCCAGCATTCTGGAAAGGGCCGCTTTCTTT
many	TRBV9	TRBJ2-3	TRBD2	CASSSRLALSGDTQYF	TGTGCCAGCAGCTCGCGACTAGCCCTTAGCGGGGATACGCAGTATTTT
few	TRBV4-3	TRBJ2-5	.	CASSQDLGVFETQYF	TGCGCCAGCAGCCAAGATCTGGGAGTCTTCGAGACCCAGTACTTC
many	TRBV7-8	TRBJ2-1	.	CASSFERGWGEQFF	TGTGCCAGCAGCTTCGAGAGGGGGTGGGGTGAGCAGTTCTTC
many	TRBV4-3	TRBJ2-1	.	CASSQDRVLREQFF	TGCGCCAGCAGCCAAGACCGGGTGCTGCGGGAGCAGTTCTTC
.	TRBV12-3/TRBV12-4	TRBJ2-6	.	CASNDRFRSGANVLTF	TGTGCCAGCAATGACAGGTTTCGCTCTGGGGCCAACGTCCTGACTTTC
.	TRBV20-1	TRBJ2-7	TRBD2	CSAITLAGAIYEQYF	TGCAGTGCTATAACTCTAGCGGGTGCCATCTACGAGCAGTACTTC
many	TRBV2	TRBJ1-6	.	CASSSQGASYNSPLHF	TGTGCCAGCAGTTCTCAGGGCGCCTCCTATAATTCACCCCTCCACTTT
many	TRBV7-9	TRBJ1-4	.	CASSLGRANEKLFF	TGTGCCAGCAGCTTGGGCAGGGCCAATGAAAAACTGTTTTTT
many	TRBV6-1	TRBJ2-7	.	CASSERQSYEQYF	TGTGCCAGCAGTGAACGTCAGTCCTACGAGCAGTACTTC
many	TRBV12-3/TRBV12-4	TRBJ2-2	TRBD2	CASSRGGPGELFF	TGTGCCAGCAGCCGGGGGGGCCCCGGGGAGCTGTTTTTT
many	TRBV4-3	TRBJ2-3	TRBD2	CASSQAPLAGADTQYF	TGCGCCAGCAGCCAAGCACCCCTAGCGGGAGCAGATACGCAGTATTTT
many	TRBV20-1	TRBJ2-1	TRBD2	CSARAGSGNWGEQFF	TGCAGTGCTAGAGCAGGGAGCGGGAATTGGGGTGAGCAGTTCTTC
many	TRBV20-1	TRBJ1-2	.	CSARQSGLTNYGYTF	TGCAGTGCTCGCCAGTCGGGTTTAACTAACTATGGCTACACCTTC
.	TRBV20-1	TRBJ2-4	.	CCARGGGFYKNIQYF	TGCTGTGCTAGAGGGGGGGGGTTCTACAAAAACATTCAGTACTTC
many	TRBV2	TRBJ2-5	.	CASKGGLSQETQYF	TGTGCCAGCAAGGGTGGTCTCAGCCAAGAGACCCAGTACTTC
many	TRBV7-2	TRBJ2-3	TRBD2	CASSSGLAGFSDTQYF	TGTGCCAGCAGCTCTGGACTAGCAGGCTTCTCGGATACGCAGTATTTT
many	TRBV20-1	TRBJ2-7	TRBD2	CSASSGREGEQYF	TGCAGTGCTAGTAGCGGGAGAGAGGGGGAGCAGTACTTC
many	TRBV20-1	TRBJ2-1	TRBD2	CSARLAGRHNEQFF	TGCAGTGCTAGGCTAGCGGGACGACACAATGAGCAGTTCTTC
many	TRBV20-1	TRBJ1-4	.	CSGLGGDINEKLFF	TGCAGTGGTCTCGGAGGGGACATCAATGAAAAACTGTTTTTT
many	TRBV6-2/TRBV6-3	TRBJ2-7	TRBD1	CASSYGNRGPYEQYF	TGTGCCAGCAGTTACGGGAACAGGGGACCCTACGAGCAGTACTTC
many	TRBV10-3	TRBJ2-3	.	CAISESGKPGGDF	TGTGCCATCAGTGAGTCGGGCAAGCCCGGCGGGGATTTT
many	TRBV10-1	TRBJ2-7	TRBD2	CASSRLAGNEQYF	TGCGCCAGCTCCCGACTAGCGGGAAACGAGCAGTACTTC
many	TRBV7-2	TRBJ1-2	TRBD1	CASSLGSGGSNYGYTF	TGTGCCAGCAGCTTAGGATCAGGGGGATCTAACTATGGCTACACCTTC
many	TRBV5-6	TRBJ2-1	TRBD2	CASEKLAGSYNEQFF	TGTGCCAGCGAAAAACTAGCGGGCTCCTACAATGAGCAGTTCTTC
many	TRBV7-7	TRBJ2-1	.	CASSPRTGSNAYNEQFF	TGTGCTAGCAGCCCCCGCACAGGGTCTAACGCCTACAATGAGCAGTTCTTC
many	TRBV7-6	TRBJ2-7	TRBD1	CASSLGTGFNEQYF	TGTGCCAGCAGCTTAGGGACAGGGTTCAACGAGCAGTACTTC
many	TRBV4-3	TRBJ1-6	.	CASSQVPSSYNSPLHF	TGCGCCAGCAGCCAAGTCCCTAGCTCCTATAATTCACCCCTCCACTTT
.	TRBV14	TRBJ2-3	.	CASSPTRAASTDTQYF	TGTGCCAGCAGCCCCACTCGAGCGGCTAGCACAGATACGCAGTATTTT